The rows below give T cell receptor beta chains drawn from one sample of a study of blood T cell repertoires in COVID-19. This table comes from immunoSEQ multiplex PCR, and its TCRdb copy is limited to in-frame clones, with some not included. The repertoire holds approximately 100,000 clones, with 85% to 95% as singletons. The sequenced material came from peripheral blood. The receptor set was obtained from a man aged 50 to 59 with active COVID-19. The CDR3 runs from the conserved cysteine through the conserved F or W. D genes are given only for firm matches. A row's size may be missing; if present it is once, few, many or a size class.

len	abundance	v_gene	d_gene	j_gene	CDR3nt	CDR3aa
11	.	TRBV30	.	TRBJ2-1	TGTGCCTGGAGTGTATTAGCGGAACAGTTCTTC	CAWSVLAEQFF
16	.	TRBV28	.	TRBJ1-3	TGTGCCAGCAGTTCTCCATCATCGACTACTGGAAACACCATATATTTT	CASSSPSSTTGNTIYF
13	.	TRBV19	.	TRBJ2-7	TGTGCCAGTAGTATGTACGACTTGTACGAGCAGTACTTC	CASSMYDLYEQYF
11	once	TRBV20-1	.	TRBJ2-5	TGCAGTGTCCCTTACCAAGAGACCCAGTACTTC	CSVPYQETQYF
14	.	TRBV3-1/TRBV3-2	TRBD1	TRBJ1-6	TGTGCCAGCAGCCAGACAGGGGAGAATTCACCCCTCCACTTT	CASSQTGENSPLHF
16	.	TRBV5-1	TRBD2	TRBJ2-5	TGCGCCAGCAGCCGGGCGGGAGGGGGGCGAACGGAGACCCAGTACTTC	CASSRAGGGRTETQYF
11	.	TRBV28	TRBD1	TRBJ1-2	TGTGCCAGCAGTAGCGGACAGGACTACACCTTC	CASSSGQDYTF
14	.	TRBV19	TRBD1	TRBJ2-3	TGTGCCAGTAGCGGGACAGGGGCCTCGGATACGCAGTATTTT	CASSGTGASDTQYF
15	.	TRBV2	TRBD1	TRBJ2-2	TGTGCCAGCAGGGGATACAGGGGGGAAACCGGGGAGCTGTTTTTT	CASRGYRGETGELFF
15	.	TRBV19	.	TRBJ1-2	TGTGCCAGTAGTCGGGAGACAGAGAATTACTATGGCTACACCTTC	CASSRETENYYGYTF
13	.	TRBV5-1	.	TRBJ2-5	TGCGCCAGCACGGTAGGGCGGGAAGAGACCCAGTACTTC	CASTVGREETQYF
15	.	TRBV28	.	TRBJ2-3	TGTGCCAGCAATAGGGGGAGGGCCAGAACAGATACGCAGTATTTT	CASNRGRARTDTQYF
16	.	TRBV19	TRBD1	TRBJ1-2	TGTGCCAGTAGTATTTACGGGACAGCAGCTAACTATGGCTACACCTTC	CASSIYGTAANYGYTF
17	.	TRBV7-9	TRBD1	TRBJ2-3	TGTGCCAGCAGCTTAGGGGCCTCCGGGACAGGCACAGATACGCAGTATTTT	CASSLGASGTGTDTQYF
17	.	TRBV2	.	TRBJ2-5	TGTGCCAGCACAGGAATGTTACAGATCCTTTTACAAGAGACCCAGTACTTC	CASTGMLQILLQETQYF
14	.	TRBV6-5	TRBD1	TRBJ1-6	TGTGCCAGCAGCAGGACAGGGCCTAATTCACCCCTCCACTTT	CASSRTGPNSPLHF
14	.	TRBV6-5	TRBD1	TRBJ2-7	TGTGCCAGCAGTTCCGGACAGGTGGTCAACGAGCAGTACTTC	CASSSGQVVNEQYF
21	once	TRBV24-1	TRBD2	TRBJ2-1	TGTGCCACCAGTGATTTTGGGGCTAGCGGGAGATACCCTAGCTCCTACAATGAGCAGTTCTTC	CATSDFGASGRYPSSYNEQFF
13	.	TRBV27	TRBD1	TRBJ1-2	TGTGCCAGCAGACGGGACAGGGTTGATGGCTACACCTTC	CASRRDRVDGYTF
12	.	TRBV5-4	.	TRBJ1-2	TGTGCCAGCAGCACAGATACCTATGGCTACACCTTC	CASSTDTYGYTF
13	many	TRBV7-3	TRBD2	TRBJ2-1	TGTGCCAGCAGCCTCCAGCGGGAGAATGAGCAGTTCTTC	CASSLQRENEQFF
11	.	TRBV24-1	.	TRBJ2-3	TGTGCCACCTCTAGGGGAGATACGCAGTATTTT	CATSRGDTQYF
14	.	TRBV7-2	.	TRBJ1-2	TGTGCCAGCACACGTGCGGAGTTTAACTATGGCTACACCTTC	CASTRAEFNYGYTF
15	.	TRBV11-2	.	TRBJ1-1	TGTGCCAGCAGCCGAGGGTATAGCATGAACACTGAAGCTTTCTTT	CASSRGYSMNTEAFF
15	.	TRBV7-2	TRBD2	TRBJ2-1	TGTGCCAGCAGCTTATCGCTAGCGGGAGTAGGTGAGCAGTTCTTC	CASSLSLAGVGEQFF
15	.	TRBV5-1	TRBD2	TRBJ2-2	TGCGCCAGCAGCTTTCTAGCGGGACGAACCGGGGAGCTGTTTTTT	CASSFLAGRTGELFF
13	.	TRBV11-2	.	TRBJ1-1	TGTGCCAGCAGCCGGACAGTGAACACTGAAGCTTTCTTT	CASSRTVNTEAFF
15	few	TRBV5-1	TRBD1	TRBJ1-3	TGCGCTAGCTCTACAGGGGAAGCTTTTGGAAACACCATATATTTT	CASSTGEAFGNTIYF
16	once	TRBV19	.	TRBJ2-7	TGTGCCAGTAGTAGCCGGGACACCTCCTTTGGTTACGAGCAGTACTTC	CASSSRDTSFGYEQYF
14	.	TRBV28	.	TRBJ2-6	TGTGCCAGCAGTTTCCTGTCTGGGGCCAACGTCCTGACTTTC	CASSFLSGANVLTF
15	.	TRBV18	.	TRBJ1-1	TGTGCCAGCTCACCACTTTCCGGGGTGAACACTGAAGCTTTCTTT	CASSPLSGVNTEAFF
13	.	TRBV6-5	.	TRBJ1-5	TGTGCCAGCAGTCGGGGAAGGAATCAGCCCCAGCATTTT	CASSRGRNQPQHF
14	.	TRBV7-9	TRBD2	TRBJ2-7	TGTGCCAGCAGCTTTGGCGGGAGCTTCTACGAGCAGTACTTC	CASSFGGSFYEQYF
14	.	TRBV7-9	TRBD1	TRBJ1-2	TGTGCCAGCAGCTTGGAGGGGACAGGAGATGGCTACACCTTC	CASSLEGTGDGYTF
13	.	TRBV28	.	TRBJ1-5	TGTGCCAGCAGTTTGAACAGGAATCAGCCCCAGCATTTT	CASSLNRNQPQHF